This TCR beta chain emerged from a study of T cells in Graves' hyperthyroidism and ophthalmopathy. The CDR3 consists of 10 residues. V lost 0 bases and J lost 7, with 0 bases in between. The germline gives CDR1 LNHDA, CDR2 SQIVND (reference sequence). As for this clonotype: Its antigen is not identified.

Study outcomes and limitations: Most clonotypes expanded in thyroid above 0.001 were likewise present in blood. Using 13 V-J features, a model discriminated ophthalmopathy from stable hyperthyroidism.

Amplification targeted TCR beta CDR3 regions from RNA transcripts. HTBI primers were employed in a first-round RT-PCR of the TCR CDR3. TCRdb used MiXCR to reprocess the multiplex PCR reads, holding one entry per CDR3 protein. The sample has about 570,000 distinct CDR3 sequences; about half are singletons. Not enrolled were patients with uncontrolled infection, other autoimmune disease, pregnancy or lactation. V gene TRBV19 combines with J gene TRBJ2-5; D not certain. The sample consisted of peripheral blood or thyroid tissue (not recorded which). The TCR was taken from an adult woman with Graves' disease, either hyperthyroidism or ophthalmopathy (not recorded which). As DNA, the CDR3 is TGTGCCAGTAGTATAGAGACCCAGTACTTC. Its translation is CASSIETQYF.